A few counts support the clone carrying this T cell receptor (beta chain). Sequenced by immunoSEQ multiplex PCR; TCRdb stores in-frame clones only, minus some. Here the sample spans about 230,000 clones, 70% to 85% being singletons. The data are from a study of blood T cell repertoires in COVID-19. About the study: In each case, the material was cDNA or gDNA derived from T cells, B-cell-depleted T cells, or PBMCs.

Germline values: CDR1 SGHDT, CDR2 YYEEEE. Trimming removed 3 bases from V and 3 bases from J; junction bases left unmatched: 3. The CDR3 contains 15 residues. The origin of this receptor is a woman in her thirties or forties who had recovered from COVID-19. This chain uses TRBV5-6 with TRBJ2-1; 10 nucleotides line up with TRBD2. Source material: peripheral blood. This CDR3 is CASSSGTSVYNEQFF. The CDR3 coding sequence is TGTGCCAGCAGCTCCGGGACTAGCGTCTACAATGAGCAGTTCTTC.